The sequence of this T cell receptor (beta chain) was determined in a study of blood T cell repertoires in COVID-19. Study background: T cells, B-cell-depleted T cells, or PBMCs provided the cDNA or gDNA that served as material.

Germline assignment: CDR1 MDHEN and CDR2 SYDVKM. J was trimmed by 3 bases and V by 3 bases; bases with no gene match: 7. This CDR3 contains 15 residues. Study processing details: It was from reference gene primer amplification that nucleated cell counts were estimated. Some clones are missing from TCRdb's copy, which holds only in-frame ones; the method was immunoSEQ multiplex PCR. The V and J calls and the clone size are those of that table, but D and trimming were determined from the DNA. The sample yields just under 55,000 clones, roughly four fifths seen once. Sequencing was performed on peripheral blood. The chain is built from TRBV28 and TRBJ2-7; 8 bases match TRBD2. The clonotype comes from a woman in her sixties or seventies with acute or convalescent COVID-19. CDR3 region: CASSLGSGALYEQYF. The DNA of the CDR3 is TGTGCCAGCAGTTTGGGTAGCGGGGCCCTCTACGAGCAGTACTTC.